Following are 6 T cell receptor beta chains from one sample sequenced in a study of cytomegalovirus exposure and HLA in healthy donors. PCR primers comprised 60 Vbeta and 13 Jbeta primers. Clones were sequenced by immunoSEQ multiplex PCR, and TCRdb holds only the in-frame ones, with some missing. This table holds 130,000 or so clones, approximately 72% found once. The sequenced sample consisted of PBMCs. The receptors shown here come from a man between 18 and 29 years old in good health and CMV-seronegative.

As concerns this clone: At one boundary the junction diverges from the germline segment, which might be a read error. V gene TRBV5-1 combines with J gene TRBJ2-1; possibly TRBD2 for D (5 bases). The CDR3 totals 18 residues. Per germline, CDR1 SGHRS and CDR2 YFSETQ. In DNA, the CDR3 is TGCGTCAGCAGCTTGAATGTTGGCGGGCAGAGCTCCTACAATGAGCAGTTCTTC. It codes for CVSSLNVGGQSSYNEQFF.

The V call is TRBV15, the J call TRBJ2-2, with D hard to call. CDR1 LNHNV and CDR2 YYDKDF come from the germline V gene (reference sequence). CDR3 length: 15 residues. Trimming pared 3 bases from V and 4 bases from J, leaving 12 bases between. DNA for the CDR3: TGTGCCACCAGCAGCGGTTATCTGGTCACCGGGGAGCTGTTTTTT. This sequence encodes CATSSGYLVTGELFF.

This sequence joins TRBV25-1 and TRBJ1-6, with 11 bases matching TRBD1. The CDR3 totals 18 residues. V lost 2 bases, J lost 0 bases, and 3 bases stayed unmatched. Germline V gene sequence: CDR1 MGHDK, CDR2 SYGVNS. The CDR3 loop reads CASSEQGQGGSYNSPLHF. As DNA, the CDR3 is TGTGCCAGCAGTGAACAGGGACAGGGGGGCTCCTATAATTCACCCCTCCACTTT.

J is TRBJ1-4 and V is TRBV30; D is possibly TRBD1 (5 bases). Trimming left V 6 bases short and J 1 base short, with 9 bases between. CDR3 length: 13 amino acids. The V gene's germline CDR1 is GTSNPN and CDR2 SVGIG (reference sequence). The CDR3 bases are TGTGCCTGCCGGGGGGGAACTAATGAAAAACTGTTTTTT. It yields the protein CACRGGTNEKLFF. Filled out from reference TRBV30 and TRBJ1-4, the complete variable domain reads SQTIHQWPATLVQPVGSPLSLECTVEGTSNPNLYWYRQAAGRGLQLLFYSVGIGQISSEVPQNLSASRPQDRQFILSSKKLLLSDSGFYLCACRGGTNEKLFFGSGTQLSVL.

The rearrangement uses TRBV15 and TRBJ1-4, with 7 positions matching TRBD1. The CDR3 consists of 15 residues. V lost 0 bases to trimming and J lost 6 bases; unmatched junction nucleotides: 4. Germline V gene sequence: CDR1 LNHNV, CDR2 YYDKDF (reference sequence). CDR3 nucleotide sequence: TGTGCCACCAGCAGAGAGACAGGGCGTTATGAAAAACTGTTTTTT. Translated, it gives CATSRETGRYEKLFF.

This clone occurred a few times. The chain recombines TRBV29-1 with TRBJ2-7; 8 nucleotides align to TRBD2. Germline assignment: CDR1 SQVTM and CDR2 ANQGSEA. V lost 7 bases, J lost 0 bases, and 2 bases stayed unmatched. The CDR3 sequence is 12 residues long. In DNA form, the CDR3 reads TGCAGCGCGGGACTAGTCTCCTACGAGCAGTACTTC. Its protein product is CSAGLVSYEQYF.